The next 14 T cell receptor beta chains were all read from a single sample in a study of blood T cells in healthy people across ages. It was with a sample-barcoded 5' primer and a J-beta primer mix that a second PCR of roughly 7 to 12 cycles was run. TCRdb passed the 5' RACE reads through MiXCR, listing each CDR3 protein once. This sample has 700,000 or so distinct CDR3 sequences; around 41% occur once, and the top ten carry around 30%. The sequenced material came from blood. These receptors all stem from a man older than 75 in good health.

This rearrangement joins TRBV6-1 to TRBJ2-5; the match to TRBD1 covers 11 bases. This CDR3 has 15 amino acids. The V and J ends lost 6 bases and 11 bases, in that order; junction bases with no gene match: 14. Germline CDR1 and CDR2: MNHNS and SASEGT. This CDR3 is CASRGRTGGYGEQYF. In nucleotides, the CDR3 is TGTGCCAGCAGGGGCAGGACAGGGGGCTATGGAGAGCAGTACTTC.

The chain recombines TRBV11-3 with TRBJ2-7; TRBD1 agrees at 8 bases. CDR1 is SGHNT, CDR2 YENEEA, per germline. The V segment lost 2 bases and the J segment 2 bases; nucleotides outside the gene matches: 5. This CDR3 is 15 amino acids long. CDR3 sequence (DNA): TGTGCCAGCAGCTTAACCTCGGGACAGGCCTACGAGCAGTACTTC. Translating it yields CASSLTSGQAYEQYF.

This clonotype has just a few counts. The chain combines TRBV4-1 with TRBJ2-3; D is undetermined. This CDR3 comprises 13 residues. Germline V lookup: CDR1 MGHRA, CDR2 YSYEKL. The V and J ends lost 0 bases and 4 bases respectively, with 5 bases between them. In nucleotides, the CDR3 is TGCGCCAGCAGCCAAGATCGCCCAGATACGCAGTATTTT. Its translation is CASSQDRPDTQYF.

The chain joins TRBV6-2 or TRBV6-3 to TRBJ2-1; 15 positions agree with TRBD2. The V and J ends lost 2 bases and 1 base, in that order; junction bases with no gene match: 3. The CDR3 loop spans 18 amino acids. The germline V gene encodes CDR1 MNHEY and CDR2 SVGEGT. The CDR3 reads CASSYGGLAGGSYNEQFF. The DNA of the CDR3 is TGTGCCAGCAGTTACGGGGGACTAGCGGGGGGATCCTACAATGAGCAGTTCTTC.

A note on this clonotype: With a much larger clone just one base away, this may be a read error. The chain joins TRBV29-1 to TRBJ1-1; a weak D match, TRBD1 (6 bases). The CDR3 covers 12 residues. Germline V gives CDR1 SQVTM, CDR2 ANQGSEA. The germline V and J ends were trimmed by 7 bases and 1 base, with 10 bases remaining between them. The CDR3 DNA follows: TGCAGCGCTGCGACAGGGAACACTGAAGCTTTCTTT. Protein product: CSAATGNTEAFF.

V is TRBV29-1 and J is TRBJ2-3; D is perhaps TRBD2 (6 bases). CDR3 length equals 13 residues. Per the germline V gene, CDR1 is SQVTM and CDR2 is ANQGSEA. V dropped 4 bases and J dropped 6 bases, with 14 bases sitting between them. CDR3 region: CSVALGGADTQYF. The DNA of the CDR3 is TGCAGCGTTGCCCTGGGGGGAGCGGATACGCAGTATTTT.

The rearrangement uses TRBV4-3 and TRBJ2-7; 11 nucleotides agree with TRBD2. V lost 1 base to trimming and J lost 1 base; unmatched junction nucleotides: 9. Looked up from germline, CDR1 is LGHNA and CDR2 is YSLEER. There are 18 residues in the CDR3. Here the CDR3 DNA reads TGCGCCAGCAGCCAAGGGGTAGCGGGAGGGAAGACATCCTACGAGCAGTACTTC. Translating gives CASSQGVAGGKTSYEQYF.

The chain links TRBV9 to TRBJ2-2; D remains unclear. Germline V gives CDR1 SGDLS, CDR2 YYNGEE. V was cut by 1 base and J by 5 bases, with 18 bases left in between. The CDR3 consists of 17 residues. The CDR3 loop reads CASSVLSGTEVTGELFF. CDR3 DNA: TGTGCCAGCAGCGTACTCTCGGGCACAGAAGTAACCGGGGAGCTGTTTTTT.

This clonotype was recorded at least ten times. This rearrangement joins TRBV9 to TRBJ1-5; tentatively, D is TRBD1 (6 bases). Trimming cost V 0 bases and J 3 bases, with 7 bases left between them. The CDR3 contains 14 residues. Germline-derived CDR1 and CDR2 are SGDLS and YYNGEE. CDR3: CASSVAGVNQPQHF. The CDR3 DNA is TGTGCCAGCAGCGTAGCAGGGGTCAATCAGCCCCAGCATTTT.

Regarding this clonotype: Possible read error: a much larger clone is one base away. This chain joins TRBV6-6 and TRBJ2-5; tentatively, D is TRBD1 (7 bases). Germline V gene lookup returns CDR1 MNHNY and CDR2 SVGAGI (reference sequence). The length of the CDR3 is 14 residues. The CDR3 spells CASGYQGGEETQYF. The CDR3, as DNA: TGTGCCAGCGGTTACCAGGGGGGCGAAGAGACCCAGTACTTC.

The CDR3 sequence: CASSETGGWEKLFF. CDR3 bases: TGTGCCAGCAGTGAAACAGGGGGCTGGGAAAAACTGTTTTTT. The chain combines TRBV25-1 with TRBJ1-4; 9 nucleotides align to TRBD1. The germline V gene encodes CDR1 MGHDK and CDR2 SYGVNS. CDR3 length: 14 amino acids. J gave up 8 bases and V 2 bases, and 3 bases lay outside the gene matches.

The rearrangement links TRBV11-1 to TRBJ2-7, with 7 bases aligning to TRBD2. The germline CDR1 and CDR2 sequences are SGHAT and FQDESV (reference sequence). The junction had 3 bases not matched to a gene; V was cut back by 1 base and J by 6 bases. The CDR3 has 13 residues. This CDR3 is CASSLVLAAEQYF. CDR3 bases: TGTGCCAGCAGCTTAGTGCTAGCGGCCGAGCAGTACTTC.

The chain is built from TRBV10-3 and TRBJ2-4; 9 bases map to TRBD1. The CDR3 has 16 amino acids. V lost 4 bases and J lost 2; bases outside the gene matches: 6. The germline V gene has CDR1 ENHRY and CDR2 SYGVKD. CDR3 bases: TGTGCCATCAGTGGAACCGGGACAGGGTCCAAAAACATTCAGTACTTC. Translated, it gives CAISGTGTGSKNIQYF.

This clonotype has a single count. A junction end diverges from the germline sequence, so it may reflect a read error. The CDR3 protein is CANSPTSGVTDTQYF. The CDR3 nucleotides are TGTGCCAACAGCCCGACTAGCGGGGTCACAGATACGCAGTATTTT. This chain connects TRBV7-2 to TRBJ2-3, with 11 bases aligning to TRBD2. Germline V gene data show CDR1 as SGHTA and CDR2 as FQGNSA. The CDR3 spans 15 residues.